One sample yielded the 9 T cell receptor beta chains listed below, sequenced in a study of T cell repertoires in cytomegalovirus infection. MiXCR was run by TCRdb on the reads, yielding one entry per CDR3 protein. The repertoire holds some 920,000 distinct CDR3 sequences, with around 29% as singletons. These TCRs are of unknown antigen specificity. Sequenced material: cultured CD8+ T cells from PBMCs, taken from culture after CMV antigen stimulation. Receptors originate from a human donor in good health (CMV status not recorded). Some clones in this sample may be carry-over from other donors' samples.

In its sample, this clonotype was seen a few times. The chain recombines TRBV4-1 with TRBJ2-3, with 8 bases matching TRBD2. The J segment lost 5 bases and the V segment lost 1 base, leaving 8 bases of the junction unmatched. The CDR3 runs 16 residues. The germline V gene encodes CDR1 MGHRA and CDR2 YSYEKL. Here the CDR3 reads CASSQASGGMVDTQYF. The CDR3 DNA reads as TGCGCCAGCAGCCAAGCGTCGGGGGGGATGGTAGATACGCAGTATTTT.

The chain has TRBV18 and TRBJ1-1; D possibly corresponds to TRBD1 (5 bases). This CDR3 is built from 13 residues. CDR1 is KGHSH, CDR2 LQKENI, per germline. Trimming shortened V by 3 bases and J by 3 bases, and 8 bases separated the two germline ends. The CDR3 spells CASSPGPYTEAFF. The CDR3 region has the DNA TGTGCCAGCTCACCGGGGCCCTACACTGAAGCTTTCTTT.

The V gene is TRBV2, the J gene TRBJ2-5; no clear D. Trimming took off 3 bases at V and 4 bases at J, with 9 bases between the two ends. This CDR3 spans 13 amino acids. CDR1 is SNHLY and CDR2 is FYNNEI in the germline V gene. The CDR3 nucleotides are TGTGCCAGCAGTGAGGGCGTTGTAGAGACCCAGTACTTC. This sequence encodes CASSEGVVETQYF.

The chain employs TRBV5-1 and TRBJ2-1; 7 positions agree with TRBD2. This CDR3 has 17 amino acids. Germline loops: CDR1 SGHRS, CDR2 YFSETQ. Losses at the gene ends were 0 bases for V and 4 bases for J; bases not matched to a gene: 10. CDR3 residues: CASSLVSGLAVYNEQFF. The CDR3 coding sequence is TGCGCCAGCAGCTTGGTGTCCGGTCTAGCGGTTTACAATGAGCAGTTCTTC.

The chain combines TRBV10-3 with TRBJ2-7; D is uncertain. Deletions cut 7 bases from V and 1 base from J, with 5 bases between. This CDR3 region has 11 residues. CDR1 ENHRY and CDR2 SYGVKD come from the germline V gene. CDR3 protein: CAITDSYEQYF. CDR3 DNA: TGTGCCATCACAGATTCCTACGAGCAGTACTTC.

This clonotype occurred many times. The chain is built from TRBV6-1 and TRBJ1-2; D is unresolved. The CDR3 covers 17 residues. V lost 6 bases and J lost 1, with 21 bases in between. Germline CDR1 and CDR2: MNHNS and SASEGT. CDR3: CASREKEVASLNYGYTF. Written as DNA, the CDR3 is TGTGCCAGCAGAGAAAAGGAGGTGGCCTCCCTTAACTATGGCTACACCTTC.

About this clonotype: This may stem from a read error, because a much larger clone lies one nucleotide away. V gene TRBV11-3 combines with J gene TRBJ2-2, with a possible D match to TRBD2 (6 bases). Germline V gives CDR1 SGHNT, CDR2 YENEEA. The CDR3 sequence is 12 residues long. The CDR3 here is CANSLLEGELFF. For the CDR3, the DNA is TGTGCCAACAGCTTATTGGAGGGAGAGCTGTTTTTT. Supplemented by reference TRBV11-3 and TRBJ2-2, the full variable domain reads EAGVVQSPRYKIIEKKQPVAFWCNPISGHNTLYWYLQNLGQGPELLIRYENEEAVDDSQLPKDRFSAERLKGVDSTLKIQPAELGDSAVYLCANSLLEGELFFGEGSRLTVL.

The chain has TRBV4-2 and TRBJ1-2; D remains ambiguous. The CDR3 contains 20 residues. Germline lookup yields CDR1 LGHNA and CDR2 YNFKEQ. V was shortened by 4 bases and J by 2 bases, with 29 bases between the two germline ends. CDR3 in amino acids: CASSRYPGPSTAEENYGYTF. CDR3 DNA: TGTGCCAGCAGCCGATACCCGGGCCCTTCCACAGCGGAGGAAAACTATGGCTACACCTTC.

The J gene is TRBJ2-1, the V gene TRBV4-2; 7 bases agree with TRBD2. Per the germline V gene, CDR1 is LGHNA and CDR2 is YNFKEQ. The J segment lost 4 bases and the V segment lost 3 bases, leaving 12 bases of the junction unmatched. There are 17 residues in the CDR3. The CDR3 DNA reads TGTGCCAGCAGCCACACTCCGGGGGGAATACTTTACAATGAGCAGTTCTTC. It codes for CASSHTPGGILYNEQFF.